A single sample is the source of the 5 T cell receptor beta chains below, sequenced in a study of blood T cell repertoires in COVID-19. Repertoires were generated with immunoSEQ multiplex PCR, while TCRdb's copy carries only in-frame clones and drops some. The data show approximately 99,000 clones, about 91% seen once. Sequencing was performed on peripheral blood. The receptors here all came from a man aged 45-65 years with COVID-19, enrolled during active disease.

The chain has TRBV19 and TRBJ1-5, with D perhaps TRBD1 (6 bases). Germline V gene lookup returns CDR1 LNHDA and CDR2 SQIVND (reference sequence). V lost 4 bases and J 4 bases, leaving 14 bases between the germline ends. The CDR3 length is 15 residues. In nucleotides, the CDR3 is TGTGCCAGTAGTACGGGGACACGGACAAATCAGCCCCAGCATTTT. The encoded protein is CASSTGTRTNQPQHF. Full variable domain (outside the CDR3, taken from reference TRBV19 and TRBJ1-5): DGGITQSPKYLFRKEGQNVTLSCEQNLNHDAMYWYRQDPGQGLRLIYYSQIVNDFQKGDIAEGYSVSREKKESFPLTVTSAQKNPTAFYLCASSTGTRTNQPQHFGDGTRLSIL.

The chain employs TRBV29-1 and TRBJ2-2; tentative D call: TRBD2 (5 bases). Trimming removed 6 bases at V and 1 base at J, with 12 bases between. Germline values: CDR1 SQVTM, CDR2 ANQGSEA. The CDR3 sequence is 14 residues long. CDR3 sequence reads: CSVLTGWNTGELFF. DNA for the CDR3: TGCAGCGTCCTTACGGGGTGGAACACCGGGGAGCTGTTTTTT.

The chain carries TRBV5-1 and TRBJ2-2; 9 positions match TRBD2. CDR3 length: 15 residues. Trimming took 4 bases from V and 3 from J; bases not matched to a gene: 4. CDR1 SGHRS and CDR2 YFSETQ come from the germline V gene. In nucleotides, the CDR3 is TGCGCCAGCAGCCCTAGCGGGGCCGACACCGGGGAGCTGTTTTTT. Protein: CASSPSGADTGELFF.

The chain is built from TRBV5-1 and TRBJ1-1; 7 bases agree with TRBD1. Germline V gene sequence: CDR1 SGHRS, CDR2 YFSETQ. This CDR3 is built from 16 residues. V shed 0 bases, J shed 1 base, and the junction held 6 bases outside the gene matches. The CDR3 bases are TGCGCCAGCAGCTTGGAGGGGACAGTAACGAACACTGAAGCTTTCTTT. This translates into CASSLEGTVTNTEAFF.

The genes are TRBV11-3 and TRBJ1-1, with TRBD1 identical over 10 bases. CDR3 length equals 14 residues. Losses at the gene ends were 5 bases for V and 1 base for J; bases not matched to a gene: 1. Per germline, CDR1 SGHNT and CDR2 YENEEA. CDR3 in amino acids: CASSRDRGNTEAFF. In DNA, the CDR3 is TGTGCCAGCAGCAGGGACAGGGGGAACACTGAAGCTTTCTTT. The full variable domain, rest sourced from reference TRBV11-3 and TRBJ1-1, is EAGVVQSPRYKIIEKKQPVAFWCNPISGHNTLYWYLQNLGQGPELLIRYENEEAVDDSQLPKDRFSAERLKGVDSTLKIQPAELGDSAVYLCASSRDRGNTEAFFGQGTRLTVV.